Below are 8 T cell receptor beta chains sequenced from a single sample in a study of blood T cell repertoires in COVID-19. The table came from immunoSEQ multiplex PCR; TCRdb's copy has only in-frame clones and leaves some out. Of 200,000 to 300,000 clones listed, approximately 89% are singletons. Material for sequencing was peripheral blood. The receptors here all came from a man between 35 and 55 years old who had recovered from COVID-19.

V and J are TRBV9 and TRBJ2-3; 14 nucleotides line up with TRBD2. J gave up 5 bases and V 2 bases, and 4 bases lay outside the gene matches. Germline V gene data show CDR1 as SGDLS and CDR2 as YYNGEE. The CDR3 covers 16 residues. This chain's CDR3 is CASSVRTSGGQDTQYF. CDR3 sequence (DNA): TGTGCCAGCAGCGTCAGGACTAGCGGGGGGCAAGATACGCAGTATTTT.

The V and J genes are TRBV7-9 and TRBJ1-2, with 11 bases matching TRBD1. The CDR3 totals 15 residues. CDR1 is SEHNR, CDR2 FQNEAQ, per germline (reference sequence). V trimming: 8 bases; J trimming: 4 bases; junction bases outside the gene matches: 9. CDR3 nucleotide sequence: TGTGCCAGCGCCGGGACAGGGGGTCTGGTCTATGGCTACACCTTC. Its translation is CASAGTGGLVYGYTF.

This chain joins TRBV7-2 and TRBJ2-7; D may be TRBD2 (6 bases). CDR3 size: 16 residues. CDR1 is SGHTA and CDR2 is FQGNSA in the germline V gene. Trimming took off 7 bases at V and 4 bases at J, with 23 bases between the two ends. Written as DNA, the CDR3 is TGTGCCAGCACCCCCTCGGCGGGAATTGGAATGTACGAGCAGTACTTC. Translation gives CASTPSAGIGMYEQYF.

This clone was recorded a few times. CDR3 in amino acids: CASNPTGRNQPQHF. DNA for the CDR3: TGTGCCAGCAATCCGACAGGGCGAAATCAGCCCCAGCATTTT. The genes are TRBV2 and TRBJ1-5; TRBD1 matches at 7 bases. Per the germline V gene, CDR1 is SNHLY and CDR2 is FYNNEI. J gave up 4 bases and V 7 bases, and 7 bases lay outside the gene matches. This CDR3 region has 14 residues.

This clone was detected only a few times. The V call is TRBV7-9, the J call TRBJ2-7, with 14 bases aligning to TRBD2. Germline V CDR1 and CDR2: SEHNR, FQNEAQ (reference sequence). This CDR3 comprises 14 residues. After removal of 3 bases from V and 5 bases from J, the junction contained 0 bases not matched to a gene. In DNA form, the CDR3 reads TGTGCCAGCAGCTTGGGACTAGCGGGAGACGAGCAGTACTTC. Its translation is CASSLGLAGDEQYF.

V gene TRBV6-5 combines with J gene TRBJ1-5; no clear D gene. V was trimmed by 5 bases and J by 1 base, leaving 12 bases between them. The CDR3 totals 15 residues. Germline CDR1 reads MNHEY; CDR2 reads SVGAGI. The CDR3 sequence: CASSPRRVSNQPQHF. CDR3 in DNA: TGTGCCAGCAGTCCCCGACGGGTGAGCAATCAGCCCCAGCATTTT.

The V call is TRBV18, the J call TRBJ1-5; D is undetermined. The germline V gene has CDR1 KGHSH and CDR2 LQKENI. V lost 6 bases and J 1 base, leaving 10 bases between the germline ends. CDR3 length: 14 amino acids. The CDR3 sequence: CASSTGMSNQPQHF. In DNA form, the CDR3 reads TGTGCCAGCTCTACGGGGATGAGCAATCAGCCCCAGCATTTT.

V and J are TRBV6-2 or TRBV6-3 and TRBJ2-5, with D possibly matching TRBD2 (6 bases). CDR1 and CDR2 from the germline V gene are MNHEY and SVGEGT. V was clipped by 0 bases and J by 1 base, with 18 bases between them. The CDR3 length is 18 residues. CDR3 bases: TGTGCCAGCAGTTACTCGAAATTAGCCCGGGAGTCCCAAGAGACCCAGTACTTC. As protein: CASSYSKLARESQETQYF.